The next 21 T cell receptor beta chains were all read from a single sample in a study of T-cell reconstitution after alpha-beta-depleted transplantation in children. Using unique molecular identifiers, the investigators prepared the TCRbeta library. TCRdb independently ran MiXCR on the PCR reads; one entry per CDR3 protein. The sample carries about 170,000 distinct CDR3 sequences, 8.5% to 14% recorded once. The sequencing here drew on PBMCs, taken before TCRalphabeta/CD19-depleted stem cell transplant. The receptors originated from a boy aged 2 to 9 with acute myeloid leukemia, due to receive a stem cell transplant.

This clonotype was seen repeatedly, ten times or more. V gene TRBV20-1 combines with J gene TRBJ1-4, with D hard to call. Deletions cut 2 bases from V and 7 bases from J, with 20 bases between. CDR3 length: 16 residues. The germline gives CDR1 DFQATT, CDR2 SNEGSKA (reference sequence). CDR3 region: CSARSYGLLEGEKLFF. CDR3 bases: TGCAGTGCTAGATCCTATGGACTCCTAGAAGGTGAAAAACTGTTTTTT.

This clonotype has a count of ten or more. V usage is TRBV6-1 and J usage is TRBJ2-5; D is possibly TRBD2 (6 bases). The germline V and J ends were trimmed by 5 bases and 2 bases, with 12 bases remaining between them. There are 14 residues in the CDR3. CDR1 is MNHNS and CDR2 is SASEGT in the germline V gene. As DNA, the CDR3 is TGTGCCAGCAGTAGGACTAACTGGCAAGAGACCCAGTACTTC. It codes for CASSRTNWQETQYF.

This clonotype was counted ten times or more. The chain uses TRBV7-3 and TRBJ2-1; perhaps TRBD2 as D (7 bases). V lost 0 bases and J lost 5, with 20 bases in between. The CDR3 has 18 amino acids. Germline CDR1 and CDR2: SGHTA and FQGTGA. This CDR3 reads CASSLTGGEAKGHNEQFF. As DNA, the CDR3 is TGTGCCAGCAGCTTAACAGGGGGGGAGGCAAAGGGGCACAATGAGCAGTTCTTC. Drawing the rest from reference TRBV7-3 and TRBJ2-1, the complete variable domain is GAGVSQTPSNKVTEKGKYVELRCDPISGHTALYWYRQSLGQGPEFLIYFQGTGAADDSGLPNDRFFAVRPEGSVSTLKIQRTERGDSAVYLCASSLTGGEAKGHNEQFFGPGTRLTVL.

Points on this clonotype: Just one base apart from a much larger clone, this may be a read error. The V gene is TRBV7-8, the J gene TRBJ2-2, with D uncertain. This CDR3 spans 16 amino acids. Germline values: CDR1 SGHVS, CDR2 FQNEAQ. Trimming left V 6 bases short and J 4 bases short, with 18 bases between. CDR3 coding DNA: TGTGCCAGCAGACGGGCCGGGCACTGGGGCACCGGGGAGCTGTTTTTT. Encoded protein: CASRRAGHWGTGELFF.

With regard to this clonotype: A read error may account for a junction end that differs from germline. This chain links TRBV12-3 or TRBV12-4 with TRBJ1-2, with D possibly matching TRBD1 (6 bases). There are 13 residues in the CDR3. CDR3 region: CASRRGGDYGDTF. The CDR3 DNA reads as TGTGCCAGCAGGAGGGGGGGGGACTATGGCGACACCTTC.

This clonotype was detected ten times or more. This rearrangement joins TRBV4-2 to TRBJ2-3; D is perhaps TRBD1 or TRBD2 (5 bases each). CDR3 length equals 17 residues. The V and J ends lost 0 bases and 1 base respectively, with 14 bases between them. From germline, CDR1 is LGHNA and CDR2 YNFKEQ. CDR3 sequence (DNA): TGTGCCAGCAGCCAAGACCCGAGGGGCGGAGGCACAGATACGCAGTATTTT. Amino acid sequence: CASSQDPRGGGTDTQYF.

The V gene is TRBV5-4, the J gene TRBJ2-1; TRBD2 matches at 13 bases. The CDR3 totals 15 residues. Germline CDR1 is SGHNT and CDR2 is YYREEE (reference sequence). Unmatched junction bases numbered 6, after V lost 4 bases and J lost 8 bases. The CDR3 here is CASSHGLAGEDEQFF. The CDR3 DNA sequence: TGTGCCAGCAGCCATGGACTAGCGGGAGAGGATGAGCAGTTCTTC.

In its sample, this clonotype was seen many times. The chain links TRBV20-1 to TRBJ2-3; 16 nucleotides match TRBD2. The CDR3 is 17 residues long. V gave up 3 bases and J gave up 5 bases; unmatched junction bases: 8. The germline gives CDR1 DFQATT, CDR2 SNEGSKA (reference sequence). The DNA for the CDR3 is TGCAGTGCTAGCGCCGGGACTAGCGGGGGGGCAAGAGATACGCAGTATTTT. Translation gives CSASAGTSGGARDTQYF.

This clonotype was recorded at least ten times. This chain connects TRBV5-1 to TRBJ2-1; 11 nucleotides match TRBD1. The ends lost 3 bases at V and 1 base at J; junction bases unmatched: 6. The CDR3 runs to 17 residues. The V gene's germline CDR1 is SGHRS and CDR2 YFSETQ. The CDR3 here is CASSSRTGGNSYNEQFF. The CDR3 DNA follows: TGCGCCAGCAGCTCCAGGACAGGGGGCAATTCCTACAATGAGCAGTTCTTC.

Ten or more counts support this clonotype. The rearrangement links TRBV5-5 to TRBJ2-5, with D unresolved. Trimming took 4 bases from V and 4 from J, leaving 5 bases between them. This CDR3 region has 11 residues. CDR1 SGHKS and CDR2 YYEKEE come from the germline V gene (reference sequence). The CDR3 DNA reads TGTGCCAGCAGCGCCATAGAGACCCAGTACTTC. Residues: CASSAIETQYF.

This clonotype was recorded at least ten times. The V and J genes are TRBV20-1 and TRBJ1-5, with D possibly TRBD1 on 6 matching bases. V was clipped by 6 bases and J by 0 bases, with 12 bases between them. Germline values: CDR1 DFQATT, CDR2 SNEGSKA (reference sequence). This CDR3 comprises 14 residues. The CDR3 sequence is CSAGQTYSNQPQHF. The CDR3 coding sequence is TGCAGTGCCGGACAGACCTATAGCAATCAGCCCCAGCATTTT.

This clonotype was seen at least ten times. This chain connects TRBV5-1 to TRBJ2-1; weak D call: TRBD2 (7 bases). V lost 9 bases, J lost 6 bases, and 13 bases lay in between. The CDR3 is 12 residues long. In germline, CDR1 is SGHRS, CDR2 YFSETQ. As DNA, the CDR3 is TGCGCCAAAGACGGGGGGCTCAATGAGCAGTTCTTC. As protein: CAKDGGLNEQFF.

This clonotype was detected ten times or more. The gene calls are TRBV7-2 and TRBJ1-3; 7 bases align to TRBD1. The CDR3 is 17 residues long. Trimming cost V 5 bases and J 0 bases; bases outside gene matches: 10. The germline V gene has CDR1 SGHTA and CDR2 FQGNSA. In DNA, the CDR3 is TGTGCCAGCAGCCTTAGTGGGGCAGGGGGCTCTGGAAACACCATATATTTT. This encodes CASSLSGAGGSGNTIYF.

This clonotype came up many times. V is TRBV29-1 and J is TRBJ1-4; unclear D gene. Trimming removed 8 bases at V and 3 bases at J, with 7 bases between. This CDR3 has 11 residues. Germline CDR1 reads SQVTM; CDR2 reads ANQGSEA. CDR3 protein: CSPRPNEKLFF. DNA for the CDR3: TGCAGCCCTCGGCCTAATGAAAAACTGTTTTTT.

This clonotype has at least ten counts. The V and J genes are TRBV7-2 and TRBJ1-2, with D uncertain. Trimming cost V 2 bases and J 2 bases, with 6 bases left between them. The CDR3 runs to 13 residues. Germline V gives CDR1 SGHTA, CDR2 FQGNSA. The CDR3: CASSLSRNYGYTF. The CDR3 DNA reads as TGTGCCAGCAGCTTAAGTAGAAACTATGGCTACACCTTC.

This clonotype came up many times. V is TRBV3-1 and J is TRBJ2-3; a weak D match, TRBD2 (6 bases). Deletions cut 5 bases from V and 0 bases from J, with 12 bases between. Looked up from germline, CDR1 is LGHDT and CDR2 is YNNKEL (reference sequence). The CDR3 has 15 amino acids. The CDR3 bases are TGTGCCAGCAGCTTACGGGGGACTAGCACAGATACGCAGTATTTT. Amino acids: CASSLRGTSTDTQYF.

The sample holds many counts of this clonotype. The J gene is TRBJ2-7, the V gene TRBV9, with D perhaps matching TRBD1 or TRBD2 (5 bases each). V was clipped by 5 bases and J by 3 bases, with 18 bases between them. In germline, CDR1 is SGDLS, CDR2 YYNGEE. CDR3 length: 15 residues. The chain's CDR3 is CASSETGTGNYEQYF. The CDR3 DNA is TGTGCCAGCAGTGAAACCGGGACGGGGAACTACGAGCAGTACTTC. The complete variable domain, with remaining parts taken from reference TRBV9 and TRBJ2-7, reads DSGVTQTPKHLITATGQRVTLRCSPRSGDLSVYWYQQSLDQGLQFLIQYYNGEERAKGNILERFSAQQFPDLHSELNLSSLELGDSALYFCASSETGTGNYEQYFGPGTRLTVT.

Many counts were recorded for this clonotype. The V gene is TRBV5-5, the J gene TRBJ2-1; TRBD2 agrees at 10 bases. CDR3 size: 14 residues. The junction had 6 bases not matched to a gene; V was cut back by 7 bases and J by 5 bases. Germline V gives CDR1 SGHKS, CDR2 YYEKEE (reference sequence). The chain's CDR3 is CASGRLAGHNEQFF. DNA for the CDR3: TGTGCCAGCGGCCGACTAGCGGGCCACAATGAGCAGTTCTTC.

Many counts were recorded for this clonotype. CDR3 nucleotide sequence: TGTGCCAGCAGCTCCCAAGGGGGGAACCAAGAGACCCAGTACTTC. Protein sequence: CASSSQGGNQETQYF. The V call is TRBV7-2, the J call TRBJ2-5; D tentatively fits TRBD1 or TRBD2 (6 bases each). V was clipped by 4 bases and J by 0 bases, with 12 bases between them. The CDR3 is 15 residues long. Germline CDR1 reads SGHTA; CDR2 reads FQGNSA.

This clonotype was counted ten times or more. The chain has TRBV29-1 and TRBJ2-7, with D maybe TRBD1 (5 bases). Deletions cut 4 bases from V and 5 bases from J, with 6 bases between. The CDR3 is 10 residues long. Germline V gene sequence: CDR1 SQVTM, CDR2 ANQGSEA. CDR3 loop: CSVVRDEQYF. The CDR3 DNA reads TGCAGCGTTGTCAGGGACGAGCAGTACTTC.

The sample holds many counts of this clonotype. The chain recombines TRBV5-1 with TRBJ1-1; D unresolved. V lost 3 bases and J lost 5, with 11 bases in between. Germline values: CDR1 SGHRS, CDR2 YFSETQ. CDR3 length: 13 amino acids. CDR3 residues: CASSSITGTEAFF. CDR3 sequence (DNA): TGCGCCAGCAGCTCAATCACCGGGACTGAAGCTTTCTTT.